This TCR beta chain was recorded in a study of early T cells in non-severe SARS-CoV-2 infection. Study at large: The authors sequenced bulk RNA from unsorted whole blood, leaving chains unpaired.

The germline V gene encodes CDR1 MNHNY and CDR2 SVGAGI (reference sequence). The ends were cut back, 5 bases at V and 2 bases at J, with 12 bases in the middle. CDR3 size: 15 residues. The study, taken as a whole, reports: The VDJdb matching leaned toward anti-spike CD8 responses and overlooked private and CD4 specificities.

Many counts were recorded for this clonotype. Its antigen remains unknown. Unique molecular identifiers were affixed to single, distinct cDNA molecules. TCRdb fed the 5' RACE reads into MiXCR, producing one record per CDR3 protein. Among about 66,000 distinct CDR3 sequences listed, under 15% were seen once. The rearrangement joins TRBV6-6 to TRBJ1-4; D perhaps matches TRBD1 (5 bases). The sequence was obtained from an adult who was a healthcare worker with PCR-confirmed SARS-CoV-2 infection or an uninfected control (not recorded which). Sequences were obtained from whole blood. DNA of the CDR3: TGTGCCAGCAGTCCCTTGGGACTCACTAATGAAAAACTGTTTTTT. Protein product: CASSPLGLTNEKLFF.